A selection of T cell receptor beta chains follows, all from one sample in a study of CD8 T cells in ankylosing spondylitis. MiXCR was run by TCRdb on the 5' RACE reads, yielding one entry per CDR3 protein. Counted here are a few hundred thousand distinct CDR3 sequences, roughly 11% occurring once; the ten biggest clones make up 9.1%. The sequencing input was blood, either unsorted or a sorted T cell fraction (not recorded which). The source is a female donor with ankylosing spondylitis or in good health (not recorded which). CDR3s include the opening cysteine and the closing phenylalanine or tryptophan. Fields, in order: V gene, clone size, J gene, D gene, CDR3 protein, CDR3 DNA. D genes are given only for firm matches. Only part of the rows carry a size: once, few, many, or a class if the clone is expanded.

v_call: TRBV5-1; clone_size: many; j_call: TRBJ2-2; d_call: -; cdr3_aa: CASLGQNTGELFF; cdr3_nt: TGCGCCAGCCTGGGACAGAACACCGGGGAGCTGTTTTTT
v_call: TRBV28; clone_size: -; j_call: TRBJ2-5; d_call: -; cdr3_aa: CASSAPAVAKTQYF; cdr3_nt: TGTGCCAGCAGTGCCCCCGCGGTGGCGAAGACCCAGTACTTC
v_call: TRBV20-1; clone_size: many; j_call: TRBJ2-3; d_call: TRBD2; cdr3_aa: CSASDSGRGTDTQYF; cdr3_nt: TGCAGTGCTAGCGATAGCGGGAGAGGGACAGATACGCAGTATTTT
v_call: TRBV20-1; clone_size: many; j_call: TRBJ2-7; d_call: TRBD2; cdr3_aa: CSAIMTSGAQNRYF; cdr3_nt: TGCAGTGCTATAATGACTAGCGGGGCTCAAAATCGGTACTTC
v_call: TRBV20-1; clone_size: many; j_call: TRBJ2-2; d_call: TRBD2; cdr3_aa: CSAGVAGGGEGGELFF; cdr3_nt: TGCAGTGCCGGGGTAGCGGGAGGCGGCGAGGGCGGGGAGCTGTTTTTT
v_call: TRBV12-3/TRBV12-4; clone_size: many; j_call: TRBJ1-1; d_call: -; cdr3_aa: CASSPGWSTEAFF; cdr3_nt: TGTGCCAGCAGTCCCGGATGGAGCACTGAAGCTTTCTTT
v_call: TRBV2; clone_size: few; j_call: TRBJ1-3; d_call: TRBD1; cdr3_aa: CASRGDSRFSGNTIYF; cdr3_nt: TGTGCCAGCAGGGGGGACAGCAGGTTCTCTGGAAACACCATATATTTT
v_call: TRBV4-2; clone_size: many; j_call: TRBJ2-1; d_call: -; cdr3_aa: CASSQAGGRRNEQFF; cdr3_nt: TGTGCCAGCAGCCAAGCTGGGGGGCGAAGGAATGAGCAGTTCTTC
v_call: TRBV18; clone_size: few; j_call: TRBJ2-1; d_call: TRBD1; cdr3_aa: CAAGTGSYNEQFF; cdr3_nt: TGTGCGGCCGGGACAGGGTCCTACAATGAGCAGTTCTTC
v_call: TRBV30; clone_size: few; j_call: TRBJ1-4; d_call: -; cdr3_aa: CAWTGQRATNEKLFF; cdr3_nt: TGTGCCTGGACTGGCCAGAGAGCAACTAATGAAAAACTGTTTTTT
v_call: TRBV4-3; clone_size: many; j_call: TRBJ2-1; d_call: -; cdr3_aa: CASSQEPPGSSYNEQFF; cdr3_nt: TGCGCCAGCAGCCAAGAACCGCCGGGGAGCTCCTACAATGAGCAGTTCTTC
v_call: TRBV6-1; clone_size: many; j_call: TRBJ2-4; d_call: -; cdr3_aa: CATERGLAKNIQYF; cdr3_nt: TGTGCCACCGAAAGAGGGCTAGCCAAAAACATTCAGTACTTC
v_call: TRBV19; clone_size: many; j_call: TRBJ1-1; d_call: TRBD1; cdr3_aa: CATGGQPNTEAFF; cdr3_nt: TGTGCCACCGGGGGACAGCCGAACACTGAAGCTTTCTTT
v_call: TRBV20-1; clone_size: many; j_call: TRBJ1-5; d_call: -; cdr3_aa: CSARVGGVSNQPQHF; cdr3_nt: TGCAGTGCTAGAGTAGGGGGTGTGAGCAATCAGCCCCAGCATTTT
v_call: TRBV11-2; clone_size: -; j_call: TRBJ2-5; d_call: TRBD2; cdr3_aa: CASSSWALAGKRETQYF; cdr3_nt: TGTGCCAGCAGCTCCTGGGCACTAGCGGGAAAAAGAGAGACCCAGTACTTC
v_call: TRBV6-5; clone_size: -; j_call: TRBJ2-7; d_call: -; cdr3_aa: CASSYSARGTYEQYF; cdr3_nt: TGTGCCAGCAGTTACTCGGCGCGGGGAACCTACGAGCAGTACTTC
v_call: TRBV5-1; clone_size: -; j_call: TRBJ2-1; d_call: TRBD1; cdr3_aa: CASSLVRDRGSYEQFF; cdr3_nt: TGCGCCAGCAGCTTGGTCCGGGACAGGGGATCGTATGAGCAGTTCTTC
v_call: TRBV20-1; clone_size: few; j_call: TRBJ2-7; d_call: TRBD2; cdr3_aa: CSALPGLSSYEQYF; cdr3_nt: TGCAGTGCCCTACCGGGACTATCCTCCTACGAGCAGTACTTC
v_call: TRBV2; clone_size: once; j_call: TRBJ1-2; d_call: -; cdr3_aa: CASSLSSASAGYTF; cdr3_nt: TGTGCCAGCAGCCTTAGCTCGGCGTCGGCGGGCTACACCTTC
v_call: TRBV6-4; clone_size: -; j_call: TRBJ1-2; d_call: -; cdr3_aa: CASSPLTGYGGYTF; cdr3_nt: TGTGCCAGCAGCCCCCTAACAGGGTATGGTGGCTACACCTTC
v_call: TRBV5-1; clone_size: many; j_call: TRBJ2-7; d_call: -; cdr3_aa: CASSDGAYEQYF; cdr3_nt: TGCGCCAGCAGCGACGGAGCCTACGAGCAGTACTTC
v_call: TRBV6-5; clone_size: many; j_call: TRBJ2-3; d_call: TRBD1; cdr3_aa: CASSSRQGTSDTQYF; cdr3_nt: TGTGCCAGCAGTTCGAGACAGGGGACTTCAGATACGCAGTATTTT
v_call: TRBV6-1; clone_size: -; j_call: TRBJ2-7; d_call: TRBD1; cdr3_aa: CASSEAGQAAYEQYF; cdr3_nt: TGTGCCAGCAGTGAAGCGGGACAGGCCGCTTACGAGCAGTACTTC
v_call: TRBV27; clone_size: few; j_call: TRBJ1-1; d_call: -; cdr3_aa: CASSTNPNTEAFF; cdr3_nt: TGTGCCAGCAGTACCAATCCGAACACTGAAGCTTTCTTT
v_call: TRBV6-1; clone_size: many; j_call: TRBJ2-2; d_call: -; cdr3_aa: CASGLTGGAGELFF; cdr3_nt: TGTGCCAGCGGACTGACAGGAGGCGCCGGGGAGCTGTTTTTT
v_call: TRBV12-3/TRBV12-4; clone_size: -; j_call: TRBJ2-5; d_call: -; cdr3_aa: CASSFNTQLETQYF; cdr3_nt: TGTGCCAGCAGTTTTAACACACAGTTGGAGACCCAGTACTTC
v_call: TRBV7-6; clone_size: many; j_call: TRBJ2-7; d_call: -; cdr3_aa: CASSHRPSGGVYEQYF; cdr3_nt: TGTGCCAGCAGTCATCGCCCCTCGGGGGGCGTCTACGAGCAGTACTTC
v_call: TRBV20-1; clone_size: once; j_call: TRBJ2-1; d_call: -; cdr3_aa: CSAPRYDNEQFF; cdr3_nt: TGCAGTGCCCCGAGGTACGATAATGAGCAGTTCTTC